These 27 T cell receptor beta chains originate from one sample sequenced in a study of blood T cell repertoires in COVID-19. TCRdb keeps only in-frame clones here, not all; method: immunoSEQ multiplex PCR. The data show hundreds of thousands of clones, 87% seen once. The material sequenced was peripheral blood. These receptors all come from a man between 18 and 35 years old with active or convalescent COVID-19.

This clone occurred many times. The chain employs TRBV2 and TRBJ1-6, with 8 bases matching TRBD1. Germline V gives CDR1 SNHLY, CDR2 FYNNEI. V trimming: 5 bases; J trimming: 10 bases; junction bases outside the gene matches: 13. The CDR3 consists of 16 residues. The CDR3 sequence is CASSTPGGQGTSPLHF. CDR3 nucleotide sequence: TGTGCCAGCAGTACCCCCGGCGGACAGGGCACATCACCCCTCCACTTT.

The genes are TRBV9 and TRBJ2-1; unclear D gene. Germline-derived CDR1 and CDR2 are SGDLS and YYNGEE. CDR3 size: 16 residues. The germline V and J ends were trimmed by 0 bases and 0 bases, with 10 bases remaining between them. CDR3 sequence: CASSVGGLSSYNEQFF. CDR3 in DNA: TGTGCCAGCAGCGTAGGCGGCCTAAGCTCCTACAATGAGCAGTTCTTC.

The sample holds one count of this clone. The genes are TRBV19 and TRBJ1-2, with D perhaps TRBD1 (6 bases). CDR1 and CDR2 (germline): LNHDA, SQIVND (reference sequence). The V end lost 5 bases, the J end lost 5 bases, and 21 bases lay between the germline ends. The CDR3 totals 16 residues. In DNA form, the CDR3 reads TGTGCCAGTAGTGCAAAAGCCAGGGGTGCCGGGTATGGCTACACCTTC. Encoded protein: CASSAKARGAGYGYTF. Full variable domain (outside the CDR3, taken from reference TRBV19 and TRBJ1-2): DGGITQSPKYLFRKEGQNVTLSCEQNLNHDAMYWYRQDPGQGLRLIYYSQIVNDFQKGDIAEGYSVSREKKESFPLTVTSAQKNPTAFYLCASSAKARGAGYGYTFGSGTRLTVV.

Here the CDR3 reads CASSLGFAGGQVDTQYF. Written as DNA, the CDR3 is TGTGCCAGCAGTTTAGGGTTCGCGGGAGGGCAGGTAGATACGCAGTATTTT. V gene TRBV27 combines with J gene TRBJ2-3, with 9 bases identical to TRBD2. CDR3 size: 17 residues. J was trimmed by 5 bases and V by 2 bases; bases with no gene match: 11. The germline gives CDR1 MNHEY, CDR2 SMNVEV (reference sequence).

The chain is built from TRBV7-8 and TRBJ2-3; no clear D gene. The germline CDR1 and CDR2 sequences are SGHVS and FQNEAQ. Trimming took 7 bases from V and 4 from J, leaving 12 bases between them. This CDR3 contains 13 residues. CDR3 sequence (DNA): TGTGCCAGCAATATAGCCGGAGCAGATACGCAGTATTTT. It yields the protein CASNIAGADTQYF.

The CDR3 DNA is TGTGCCAGCAGCCCCGGGTTCGAGACGGCCTATGGCTACACCTTC. This codes for CASSPGFETAYGYTF. V gene TRBV5-6 combines with J gene TRBJ1-2; D is undetermined. This CDR3 comprises 15 residues. CDR1 is SGHDT and CDR2 is YYEEEE in the germline V gene. Between the trimmed V and J ends, which lost 4 bases and 4 bases, there was a span of 17 bases.

The rearrangement joins TRBV9 to TRBJ2-7; tentative D call: TRBD2 (5 bases). The CDR3 runs to 13 residues. CDR1 SGDLS and CDR2 YYNGEE come from the germline V gene. V was pared by 7 bases and J by 6 bases, with 17 bases between. The CDR3 loop is CASGPRGMGEQYF. The CDR3 DNA reads as TGTGCCAGCGGCCCCCGGGGTATGGGCGAGCAGTACTTC. The full variable domain, its missing parts supplied by reference TRBV9 and TRBJ2-7, is DSGVTQTPKHLITATGQRVTLRCSPRSGDLSVYWYQQSLDQGLQFLIQYYNGEERAKGNILERFSAQQFPDLHSELNLSSLELGDSALYFCASGPRGMGEQYFGPGTRLTVT.

The table lists this clone with a count of one. This chain joins TRBV7-9 and TRBJ2-1, with D perhaps TRBD1 (5 bases). The CDR3 consists of 14 residues. V lost 2 bases, J lost 8 bases, and 13 bases lay in between. In germline, CDR1 is SEHNR, CDR2 FQNEAQ (reference sequence). CDR3 nucleotides: TGTGCCAGCAGCTTATCCCCCGCCAGGGATGAGCAGTTCTTC. The encoded protein is CASSLSPARDEQFF.

The rearrangement uses TRBV21-1 and TRBJ1-4; TRBD1, as called in the table, went unchecked against the DNA. TRBV21-1 is annotated as a pseudogene. The CDR3 length is 13 residues. CDR3 sequence (DNA): TGTGCCAGCACCCTCGACAGCGACGAAAAACTGTTTTTT. This sequence encodes CASTLDSDEKLFF.

This clone appeared a single time. This chain links TRBV3-1 (or the pseudogene TRBV3-2) with TRBJ2-7; perhaps TRBD1 as D (5 bases). V was cut by 4 bases and J by 2 bases, with 30 bases left in between. This CDR3 region has 20 residues. Per the germline V gene, CDR1 is LGHDT and CDR2 is YNNKEL (reference sequence). CDR3 protein: CASSLQASPFLQGLAYEQYF. The DNA of the CDR3 is TGTGCCAGCAGCCTACAAGCTTCCCCCTTCCTCCAGGGTCTTGCCTACGAGCAGTACTTC.

The chain employs TRBV5-1 and TRBJ2-1, with 14 positions matching TRBD2. Germline V lookup: CDR1 SGHRS, CDR2 YFSETQ. This CDR3 comprises 16 residues. V dropped 0 bases and J dropped 6; count of bases not matched to a gene: 2. Here the CDR3 DNA reads TGCGCCAGCAGCTTGGGACTAGCGGGGGGGCTCAATGAGCAGTTCTTC. Its translation: CASSLGLAGGLNEQFF. The full variable domain, in which reference TRBV5-1 and TRBJ2-1 provide the parts outside the CDR3, is KAGVTQTPRYLIKTRGQQVTLSCSPISGHRSVSWYQQTPGQGLQFLFEYFSETQRNKGNFPGRFSGRQFSNSRSEMNVSTLELGDSALYLCASSLGLAGGLNEQFFGPGTRLTVL.

V is TRBV28 and J is TRBJ1-4; no definite D call. CDR3 length: 14 amino acids. The ends were cut back, 6 bases at V and 5 bases at J, with 13 bases in the middle. CDR1 and CDR2 from the germline V gene are MDHEN and SYDVKM. CDR3 region: CASSTALLNEKLFF. CDR3 DNA sequence: TGTGCCAGCAGCACAGCTCTCCTAAATGAAAAACTGTTTTTT.

The V gene is TRBV29-1, the J gene TRBJ2-7; 7 bases are shared with TRBD2. Germline lookup yields CDR1 SQVTM and CDR2 ANQGSEA. J was trimmed by 2 bases and V by 6 bases; bases with no gene match: 10. CDR3 size: 14 residues. The CDR3 DNA follows: TGCAGCGTGATCCCAGCGGGGAACCCCTACGAGCAGTACTTC. Its protein product is CSVIPAGNPYEQYF.

The chain couples TRBV7-3 to TRBJ2-5; 10 positions agree with TRBD2. In germline, CDR1 is SGHTA, CDR2 FQGTGA. This CDR3 spans 18 amino acids. V shed 0 bases, J shed 2 bases, and the junction held 9 bases outside the gene matches. The CDR3 region is CASSLTSRLAGLQETQYF. In DNA form, the CDR3 reads TGTGCCAGCAGCTTAACGTCGAGACTAGCGGGTTTGCAAGAGACCCAGTACTTC.

This clone was counted between two and nine times. The chain employs TRBV4-3 and TRBJ2-7; D is undetermined. The CDR3 loop spans 13 amino acids. Trimming took 0 bases from V and 4 from J, leaving 7 bases between them. CDR1 and CDR2 (germline): LGHNA, YSLEER. CDR3 coding DNA: TGCGCCAGCAGCCAAGATGTGAGGTACGAGCAGTACTTC. It yields the protein CASSQDVRYEQYF.

The chain carries TRBV15 and TRBJ1-3; 7 positions match TRBD1. The CDR3 contains 16 residues. CDR1 is LNHNV and CDR2 is YYDKDF in the germline V gene (reference sequence). Trimming cost V 2 bases and J 5 bases; bases outside gene matches: 9. CDR3 sequence: CATSRTRQGTRNTIYF. CDR3 nucleotides: TGTGCCACCAGCAGAACTCGACAGGGAACGAGAAACACCATATATTTT.

V is TRBV19 and J is TRBJ1-4, with 7 bases identical to TRBD1. The CDR3 has 14 residues. V dropped 9 bases and J dropped 7; count of bases not matched to a gene: 11. Looked up from germline, CDR1 is LNHDA and CDR2 is SQIVND (reference sequence). The CDR3 protein is CASRLGTVGEKLFF. CDR3 coding DNA: TGTGCCAGCAGACTCGGGACAGTGGGTGAAAAACTGTTTTTT. The entire variable domain, with the rest obtained from reference TRBV19 and TRBJ1-4, is as follows: DGGITQSPKYLFRKEGQNVTLSCEQNLNHDAMYWYRQDPGQGLRLIYYSQIVNDFQKGDIAEGYSVSREKKESFPLTVTSAQKNPTAFYLCASRLGTVGEKLFFGSGTQLSVL.

There are a few counts of this clone. The V gene is TRBV19, the J gene TRBJ1-2; no clear D gene. Deletions cut 3 bases from V and 6 bases from J, with 20 bases between. This CDR3 has 16 residues. Per germline, CDR1 LNHDA and CDR2 SQIVND (reference sequence). Here the CDR3 reads CASSMGTSPRRDGYTF. The CDR3, as DNA: TGTGCCAGTAGTATGGGTACGTCTCCTAGACGGGATGGCTACACCTTC.

The gene calls are TRBV12-3 or TRBV12-4 and TRBJ1-1; 7 positions match TRBD1. With 7 bases clipped from V and 4 bases from J, the junction kept 6 bases outside the gene matches. CDR3 length: 13 residues. The DNA of the CDR3 is TGTGCCAGCAAGAAGGGGGCAGGCACTGAAGCTTTCTTT. It specifies CASKKGAGTEAFF.

The rearrangement uses TRBV15 and TRBJ1-1; D may be TRBD1 (6 bases). The V end lost 0 bases, the J end lost 3 bases, and 11 bases lay between the germline ends. Germline V gene data show CDR1 as LNHNV and CDR2 as YYDKDF (reference sequence). CDR3 size: 15 residues. The CDR3: CATSRDLKGDTEAFF. The CDR3 coding sequence is TGTGCCACCAGCAGAGACCTCAAGGGGGACACTGAAGCTTTCTTT.

This chain links TRBV5-4 with TRBJ2-3; TRBD2 aligns across 8 bases. CDR1 is SGHNT, CDR2 YYREEE, per germline (reference sequence). There are 13 residues in the CDR3. The chain's CDR3 is CAGGLVSSDTQYF. The CDR3 DNA reads as TGTGCGGGGGGACTAGTTTCTTCGGATACGCAGTATTTT.

The genes are TRBV15 and TRBJ2-1, with 8 bases aligning to TRBD2. CDR3 length equals 14 residues. The V gene's germline CDR1 is LNHNV and CDR2 YYDKDF (reference sequence). Unmatched junction bases numbered 7, after V lost 3 bases and J lost 9 bases. CDR3 nucleotides: TGTGCCACCAGCAGGGGGACTAGGTACTCTGAGCAGTTCTTC. Translating gives CATSRGTRYSEQFF.

This chain links TRBV6-5 with TRBJ2-3, with no clear D. This CDR3 is built from 13 residues. V was cut by 5 bases and J by 1 base, with 7 bases left in between. Germline-derived CDR1 and CDR2 are MNHEY and SVGAGI. DNA of the CDR3: TGTGCCAGCAGTACTCCGGGCACAGATACGCAGTATTTT. Its translation is CASSTPGTDTQYF.

This chain connects TRBV19 to TRBJ2-3, with 12 positions matching TRBD2. CDR3 size: 17 residues. The germline CDR1 and CDR2 sequences are LNHDA and SQIVND (reference sequence). V dropped 6 bases and J dropped 5; count of bases not matched to a gene: 12. The CDR3 sequence is CASSPLAGGPIGDTQYF. CDR3 DNA sequence: TGTGCCAGTAGCCCTCTAGCGGGGGGGCCAATTGGAGATACGCAGTATTTT.

V usage is TRBV5-4 and J usage is TRBJ2-3, with a weak D call TRBD2 (5 bases). This CDR3 contains 13 residues. The germline V and J ends were trimmed by 6 bases and 3 bases, with 11 bases remaining between them. Per germline, CDR1 SGHNT and CDR2 YYREEE (reference sequence). The CDR3 DNA is TGTGCCAGCAAGCGGCCCGGGACAGATACGCAGTATTTT. Translating it yields CASKRPGTDTQYF. Full variable domain (outside the CDR3, taken from reference TRBV5-4 and TRBJ2-3): ETGVTQSPTHLIKTRGQQVTLRCSSQSGHNTVSWYQQALGQGPQFIFQYYREEENGRGNFPPRFSGLQFPNYSSELNVNALELDDSALYLCASKRPGTDTQYFGPGTRLTVL.

The chain carries TRBV7-3 and TRBJ1-4, with TRBD1 as a possible D gene (5 bases). From germline, CDR1 is SGHTA and CDR2 FQGTGA. V was pared by 5 bases and J by 3 bases, with 10 bases between. The CDR3 loop spans 14 amino acids. The CDR3: CASSIQAPNEKLFF. Written as DNA, the CDR3 is TGTGCCAGCAGCATACAGGCTCCTAATGAAAAACTGTTTTTT.

The rearrangement links TRBV18 to TRBJ2-7; the D gene is possibly TRBD1 (5 bases). With 4 bases removed from V and 0 bases from J, the gap between germline ends came to 10 bases. The germline gives CDR1 KGHSH, CDR2 LQKENI. This CDR3 is 14 amino acids long. The CDR3 bases are TGTGCCAGCTCACAGACAGAGAGCTCCTACGAGCAGTACTTC. Translating it yields CASSQTESSYEQYF.